Below are 26 T cell receptor beta chains sequenced from a single sample in a study of T cells after yellow fever vaccination. MiXCR, run by TCRdb on the 5' RACE reads, gives a single entry per CDR3 protein. This repertoire shows about 310,000 distinct CDR3 sequences, 3.6% found once; its top ten account for 23%. Here the sequenced sample was PBMCs, taken on the day of the yellow fever booster vaccination. The receptors derive from a man in his late teens or twenties who received the YFV17D yellow fever vaccine.

This clonotype was seen a few times. The chain recombines TRBV24-1 with TRBJ2-3, with TRBD2 identical over 7 bases. Per the germline V gene, CDR1 is KGHDR and CDR2 is SFDVKD. V gave up 0 bases and J gave up 0 bases; unmatched junction bases: 2. The CDR3 is made up of 16 amino acids. The CDR3 region has the DNA TGTGCCACCAGTGATTTGGAGCGGGGAAGCACAGATACGCAGTATTTT. Protein: CATSDLERGSTDTQYF.

This clonotype was seen repeatedly, ten times or more. The chain joins TRBV6-1 to TRBJ2-1, with 12 nucleotides matching TRBD2. This CDR3 is 16 amino acids long. Germline V gene data show CDR1 as MNHNS and CDR2 as SASEGT. After removal of 2 bases from V and 6 bases from J, the junction contained 5 bases not matched to a gene. CDR3 region: CASSESTSGGLNEQFF. The CDR3 region has the DNA TGTGCCAGCAGTGAATCGACTAGCGGGGGCCTCAATGAGCAGTTCTTC.

This clonotype was recorded at least ten times. The chain employs TRBV7-2 and TRBJ1-2; D uncertain. V was cut by 1 base and J by 7 bases, with 4 bases left in between. Germline CDR1 reads SGHTA; CDR2 reads FQGNSA. The CDR3 extends over 11 amino acids. The CDR3 DNA sequence: TGTGCCAGCAGCTTAGATGGTGGCTACACCTTC. Translation: CASSLDGGYTF.

This clonotype has ten or more counts. The chain carries TRBV20-1 and TRBJ2-1, with 8 bases fitting TRBD2. The CDR3 length is 15 residues. Germline loops: CDR1 DFQATT, CDR2 SNEGSKA (reference sequence). Trimming removed 5 bases from V and 0 bases from J; junction bases left unmatched: 6. CDR3 sequence: CSASHLAGSYNEQFF. CDR3 DNA sequence: TGCAGTGCTTCCCATCTAGCGGGCTCCTACAATGAGCAGTTCTTC.

This clonotype was counted at least ten times. This chain joins TRBV7-2 and TRBJ2-7; D may be TRBD1 or TRBD2 (6 bases each). Deletions cut 5 bases from V and 6 bases from J, with 17 bases between. The CDR3 is 14 residues long. Per germline, CDR1 SGHTA and CDR2 FQGNSA. This chain's CDR3 is CASSAGHPTSEQYF. The CDR3 DNA is TGTGCCAGCAGCGCGGGACACCCGACCTCCGAGCAGTACTTC.

This clonotype was counted a few times. The J gene is TRBJ2-3, the V gene TRBV7-2, with 9 positions matching TRBD2. V trimming: 5 bases; J trimming: 9 bases; junction bases outside the gene matches: 12. CDR1 is SGHTA and CDR2 is FQGNSA in the germline V gene. This CDR3 has 15 amino acids. CDR3 region: CASSRALAGTLTQYF. CDR3 coding DNA: TGTGCCAGCAGCAGAGCTCTAGCGGGGACCTTGACGCAGTATTTT. The complete variable domain, with remaining parts taken from reference TRBV7-2 and TRBJ2-3, reads GAGVSQSPSNKVTEKGKDVELRCDPISGHTALYWYRQSLGQGLEFLIYFQGNSAPDKSGLPSDRFSAERTGGSVSTLTIQRTQQEDSAVYLCASSRALAGTLTQYFGPGTRLTVL.

This clonotype was observed a handful of times. The V call is TRBV5-1, the J call TRBJ1-1; the D is unclear. The CDR3 extends over 15 amino acids. V was trimmed by 4 bases and J by 0 bases, leaving 13 bases between them. The V gene's germline CDR1 is SGHRS and CDR2 YFSETQ. The CDR3 nucleotides read TGCGCCAGCAGCCGGCCGGGGTCCCTGAACACTGAAGCTTTCTTT. It yields the protein CASSRPGSLNTEAFF. The whole variable domain, filled in from reference TRBV5-1 and TRBJ1-1, reads KAGVTQTPRYLIKTRGQQVTLSCSPISGHRSVSWYQQTPGQGLQFLFEYFSETQRNKGNFPGRFSGRQFSNSRSEMNVSTLELGDSALYLCASSRPGSLNTEAFFGQGTRLTVV.

This clonotype was detected only a few times. The DNA for the CDR3 is TGTGCCAGCAGTTACTCATCGAGGAGGGGGAGGAATCAGCCCCAGCATTTT. Translated, it gives CASSYSSRRGRNQPQHF. The chain recombines TRBV6-2 or TRBV6-3 with TRBJ1-5; a possible D gene is TRBD1 (6 bases). V lost 0 bases, J lost 4 bases, and 16 bases lay in between. The CDR3 has 17 residues. Germline loops: CDR1 MNHEY, CDR2 SVGEGT.

The rearrangement uses TRBV24-1 and TRBJ2-1, with D unresolved. In germline, CDR1 is KGHDR, CDR2 SFDVKD. The V gene lost 9 bases and the J gene lost 10 bases, with 12 bases spanning the gap. The CDR3 totals 11 residues. This CDR3 is CATGSWWEQFF. CDR3 coding DNA: TGTGCCACCGGTTCCTGGTGGGAGCAGTTCTTC.

The genes are TRBV9 and TRBJ2-6; no clear D gene. The V end lost 0 bases, the J end lost 0 bases, and 7 bases lay between the germline ends. Germline V gene sequence: CDR1 SGDLS, CDR2 YYNGEE. This CDR3 has 16 amino acids. The CDR3 sequence: CASSVGQPSGANVLTF. Here the CDR3 DNA reads TGTGCCAGCAGCGTAGGCCAGCCCTCTGGGGCCAACGTCCTGACTTTC.

This clonotype was seen at least ten times. The V call is TRBV7-2, the J call TRBJ1-1, with 9 bases fitting TRBD1. V lost 5 bases to trimming and J lost 3 bases; unmatched junction nucleotides: 4. This CDR3 region has 14 residues. The V gene's germline CDR1 is SGHTA and CDR2 FQGNSA. The CDR3 DNA is TGTGCCAGCAGCAATCGACAGGGGGACACTGAAGCTTTCTTT. It codes for CASSNRQGDTEAFF.

As to this clonotype: This sequence may be a read error, since a much larger clone differs from it by one base. The gene calls are TRBV12-3 or TRBV12-4 and TRBJ1-3; D ambiguous. The CDR3 sequence is 13 residues long. Trimming stripped 6 bases from V and 0 bases from J, with 6 bases between. The CDR3 spells CASSFGSGNTIYF. The CDR3 coding sequence is TGTGCCAGCAGCTTCGGCTCTGGAAACACCATATATTTT.

This clonotype was detected ten times or more. The chain links TRBV7-3 to TRBJ2-1; tentative D call: TRBD1 (5 bases). CDR3 length: 12 residues. V was pared by 3 bases and J by 7 bases, with 7 bases between. Germline lookup yields CDR1 SGHTA and CDR2 FQGTGA. CDR3 nucleotides: TGTGCCAGCAGCTTGACAGAAAATGAGCAGTTCTTC. It encodes CASSLTENEQFF.

This clonotype showed up just a few times. The chain has TRBV20-1 and TRBJ1-4; possibly TRBD1 for D (5 bases). V was shortened by 4 bases and J by 5 bases, with 11 bases between the two germline ends. The CDR3 length is 13 residues. Germline assignment: CDR1 DFQATT and CDR2 SNEGSKA (reference sequence). CDR3 sequence (DNA): TGCAGTGCTACTGACAGCGCGAATGAAAAACTGTTTTTT. It translates to CSATDSANEKLFF.

This clonotype has ten or more counts. The J gene is TRBJ2-1, the V gene TRBV4-3; the match to TRBD2 covers 10 bases. Germline CDR1 and CDR2: LGHNA and YSLEER. The CDR3 totals 17 residues. The junction had 10 bases not matched to a gene; V was cut back by 0 bases and J by 8 bases. The CDR3 is CASSQELSGSGGDEQFF. The CDR3 coding sequence is TGCGCCAGCAGCCAAGAGCTCTCGGGAAGCGGGGGGGATGAGCAGTTCTTC.

This clonotype was observed a handful of times. The V and J genes are TRBV12-3 or TRBV12-4 and TRBJ2-1; D gene uncertain. This CDR3 is built from 13 residues. V was clipped by 3 bases and J by 6 bases, with 9 bases between them. CDR3 sequence (DNA): TGTGCCAGCAGTTTGTTTGTCCCCAATGAGCAGTTCTTC. Translated: CASSLFVPNEQFF.

This clonotype was recorded many times. V is TRBV7-2 and J is TRBJ2-5; a weak D match, TRBD2 (7 bases). Germline V gene data show CDR1 as SGHTA and CDR2 as FQGNSA. CDR3 length: 17 amino acids. The V gene lost 7 bases and the J gene lost 5 bases, with 26 bases spanning the gap. The CDR3 sequence is CASIRDRAGAHGETQYF. The CDR3 DNA is TGTGCCAGCATACGGGATCGGGCGGGGGCACACGGGGAGACCCAGTACTTC.

This clonotype was seen only a few times. The V gene is TRBV7-2, the J gene TRBJ1-5, with 8 bases fitting TRBD1. Germline CDR1 and CDR2: SGHTA and FQGNSA. Trimming cost V 5 bases and J 6 bases; bases outside gene matches: 6. CDR3 length equals 14 residues. CDR3 region: CASSTGQGGQPQHF. The DNA for the CDR3 is TGTGCCAGCAGCACCGGACAGGGAGGTCAGCCCCAGCATTTT.

The chain uses TRBV4-1 and TRBJ1-5, with D possibly TRBD1 on 5 matching bases. Germline-derived CDR1 and CDR2 are MGHRA and YSYEKL. V was shortened by 2 bases and J by 2 bases, with 10 bases between the two germline ends. This CDR3 spans 15 amino acids. CDR3: CASSQRQGGNQPQHF. In nucleotides, the CDR3 is TGCGCCAGCAGCCAACGGCAGGGAGGCAATCAGCCCCAGCATTTT.

V gene TRBV30 combines with J gene TRBJ1-1, with D possibly being TRBD1 (6 bases). The germline V gene encodes CDR1 GTSNPN and CDR2 SVGIG (reference sequence). The CDR3 loop spans 14 amino acids. Trimming left V 4 bases short and J 2 bases short, with 14 bases between. This chain's CDR3 is CAWTSGHRNTEAFF. In DNA form, the CDR3 reads TGTGCCTGGACCTCGGGACACCGAAACACTGAAGCTTTCTTT.

Points on this clonotype: This may be a read error, as it is one base from a much larger clone. V is TRBV5-1 and J is TRBJ1-1; tentative D call: TRBD1 (5 bases). CDR1 and CDR2 from the germline V gene are SGHRS and YFSETQ. This CDR3 comprises 15 residues. The V end lost 4 bases, the J end lost 10 bases, and 23 bases lay between the germline ends. CDR3 bases: TGCGCCAGCAGCCCCGCGAATGGGGGAAACTTTGCAGCTTTCTTT. It codes for CASSPANGGNFAAFF.

There are a few counts of this clonotype. The V call is TRBV5-1, the J call TRBJ2-5; TRBD1 aligns across 9 bases. The germline V gene encodes CDR1 SGHRS and CDR2 YFSETQ. The CDR3 covers 15 residues. V lost 3 bases and J lost 4; bases outside the gene matches: 7. The CDR3 nucleotides read TGCGCCAGCAGCTCCGGGACAGGGCGGAGAGAGACCCAGTACTTC. Its translation: CASSSGTGRRETQYF.

This clonotype was counted a few times. The chain combines TRBV5-1 with TRBJ2-5; D perhaps matches TRBD2 (5 bases). The CDR3 length is 14 residues. Trimming shortened V by 4 bases and J by 5 bases, and 15 bases separated the two germline ends. CDR1 is SGHRS, CDR2 YFSETQ, per germline. The CDR3 reads CASSSGRASETQYF. CDR3 DNA: TGCGCCAGCAGCAGCGGTCGAGCGAGTGAGACCCAGTACTTC.

This clonotype was found many times. The chain recombines TRBV11-2 with TRBJ2-7; D assignment may be TRBD1 or TRBD2 (5 bases each). CDR1 is SGHAT and CDR2 is FQNNGV in the germline V gene. This CDR3 is built from 12 residues. V was trimmed by 0 bases and J by 5 bases, leaving 5 bases between them. The CDR3 bases are TGTGCCAGCAGCTTAGAGGGACACGAGCAGTACTTC. Its translation is CASSLEGHEQYF.

This clonotype was counted ten times or more. The chain carries TRBV20-1 and TRBJ2-2; TRBD1 is a possible D gene (5 bases). This CDR3 region has 15 residues. Germline V gene lookup returns CDR1 DFQATT and CDR2 SNEGSKA (reference sequence). Trimming took 1 base from V and 6 from J, leaving 15 bases between them. The CDR3 here is CSARGSSGWAGELFF. The CDR3 DNA reads as TGCAGTGCTAGAGGAAGTTCAGGGTGGGCCGGGGAGCTGTTTTTT.

This clonotype was seen at least ten times. The chain combines TRBV7-8 with TRBJ2-7, with D maybe TRBD1 (6 bases). The CDR3 is made up of 15 amino acids. The germline V and J ends were trimmed by 5 bases and 12 bases, with 26 bases remaining between them. In germline, CDR1 is SGHVS, CDR2 FQNEAQ. The CDR3 here is CASSPGADFLHLGYF. CDR3 DNA sequence: TGTGCCAGCAGCCCAGGGGCAGACTTCCTACATTTAGGGTACTTC.